This note documents a single T cell receptor beta chain sequence. This specimen belongs to a study of T cells after yellow fever vaccination. TCRdb re-called the 5' RACE reads through MiXCR, storing one row per CDR3 protein. The sample lists approximately 510,000 distinct CDR3 sequences; about a fifth were seen once. Germline CDR1 SGHRS, CDR2 YFSETQ. V trimming: 0 bases; J trimming: 7 bases; junction bases outside the gene matches: 15. This CDR3 is built from 19 residues. The sequence was obtained from a man in his late teens or twenties who received the YFV17D yellow fever vaccine. This chain uses TRBV5-1 with TRBJ1-6; 8 bases map to TRBD1. The specimen comprised PBMCs, sampled less than 25 days after the first yellow fever vaccination. CDR3: CASSLGPTDRVGKNSPLHF. The CDR3, as DNA: TGCGCCAGCAGCTTGGGACCGACGGACAGGGTGGGAAAAAATTCACCCCTCCACTTT.